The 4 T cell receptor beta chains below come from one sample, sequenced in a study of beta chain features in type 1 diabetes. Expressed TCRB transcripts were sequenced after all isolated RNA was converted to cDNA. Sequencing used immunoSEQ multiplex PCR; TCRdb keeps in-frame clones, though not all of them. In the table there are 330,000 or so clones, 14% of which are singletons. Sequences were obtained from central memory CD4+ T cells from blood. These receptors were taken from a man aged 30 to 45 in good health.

CDR3 nucleotide sequence: TGTGCCAGCAGCGTAGGCGGCCGTTCGAACACCGGGGAGCTGTTTTTT. Its protein product is CASSVGGRSNTGELFF. V usage is TRBV9 and J usage is TRBJ2-2; D unresolved. Trimming removed 0 bases from V and 0 bases from J, with 9 bases in between. The CDR3 loop spans 16 amino acids. Germline loops: CDR1 SGDLS, CDR2 YYNGEE.

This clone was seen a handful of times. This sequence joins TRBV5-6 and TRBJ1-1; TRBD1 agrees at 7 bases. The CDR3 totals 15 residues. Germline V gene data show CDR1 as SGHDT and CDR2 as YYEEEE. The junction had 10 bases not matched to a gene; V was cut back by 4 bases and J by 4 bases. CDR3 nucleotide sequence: TGTGCCAGCAGCGTACTACAGGGGTTCGGCACTGAAGCTTTCTTT. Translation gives CASSVLQGFGTEAFF.

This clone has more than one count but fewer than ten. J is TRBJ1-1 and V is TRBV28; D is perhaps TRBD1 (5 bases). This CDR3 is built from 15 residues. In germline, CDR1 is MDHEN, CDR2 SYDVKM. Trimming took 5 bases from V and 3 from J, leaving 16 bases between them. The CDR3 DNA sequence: TGTGCCAGCAGTCGGGCGCGGGGGTCGTACACTGAAGCTTTCTTT. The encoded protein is CASSRARGSYTEAFF.

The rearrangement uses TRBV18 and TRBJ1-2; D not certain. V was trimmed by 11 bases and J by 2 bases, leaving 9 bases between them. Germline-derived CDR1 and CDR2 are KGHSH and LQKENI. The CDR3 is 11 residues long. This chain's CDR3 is CAESGNYGYTF. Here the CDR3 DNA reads TGTGCCGAATCGGGCAACTATGGCTACACCTTC.